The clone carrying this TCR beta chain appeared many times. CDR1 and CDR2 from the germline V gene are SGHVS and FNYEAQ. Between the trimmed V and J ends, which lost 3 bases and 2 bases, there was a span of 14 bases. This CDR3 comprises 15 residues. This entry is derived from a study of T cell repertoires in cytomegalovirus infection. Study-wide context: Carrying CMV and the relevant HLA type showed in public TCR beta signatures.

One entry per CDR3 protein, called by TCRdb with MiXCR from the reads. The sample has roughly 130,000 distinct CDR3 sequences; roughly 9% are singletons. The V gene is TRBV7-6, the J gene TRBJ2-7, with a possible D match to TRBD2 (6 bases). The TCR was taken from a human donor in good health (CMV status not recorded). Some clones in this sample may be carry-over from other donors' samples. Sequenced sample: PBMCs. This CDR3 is CASSLTNGEAYEQYF. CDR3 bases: TGTGCCAGCAGCTTGACGAACGGGGAGGCCTACGAGCAGTACTTC.